This passage covers 27 T cell receptor beta chains from one sample sequenced in a study of vaccination effects on CD4 cells after COVID-19. ViraFEST assay sequencing came after antigen-specific CD4+ T cells were expanded with viral peptide pools. When around ten days of culture had elapsed, CD4+ T cells were isolated. Infection with SARS-CoV-2 occurred in the person between March and December 2020, and PCR confirmed it. Which antigens these TCRs recognize remains unknown. Produced via immunoSEQ multiplex PCR; TCRdb's table is partial and in-frame only. The sample includes 20,000 to 25,000 clones, over 70% of them seen just once. This sample comprised CD4+ T cells from PBMCs cultured with a peptide pool, obtained before COVID-19 vaccination. All receptors come from a human donor who had a prior SARS-CoV-2 infection.

The genes are TRBV24-1 and TRBJ2-2, with a possible D match to TRBD2 (5 bases). V was cut by 7 bases and J by 1 base, with 12 bases left in between. Germline values: CDR1 KGHDR, CDR2 SFDVKD. The CDR3 is 15 residues long. The CDR3 DNA reads TGTGCCACCAGCGGAGGACGGGAGAACACCGGGGAGCTGTTTTTT. Amino acids: CATSGGRENTGELFF.

V is TRBV7-3 and J is TRBJ2-3; D assignment may be TRBD1 or TRBD2 (5 bases each). The ends were cut back, 5 bases at V and 2 bases at J, with 14 bases in the middle. The CDR3 sequence is 15 residues long. The germline gives CDR1 SGHTA, CDR2 FQGTGA. The CDR3 protein is CASSHSSGATDTQYF. CDR3 nucleotide sequence: TGTGCCAGCAGCCACTCTTCCGGGGCCACAGATACGCAGTATTTT.

This clone was observed a few times. The J gene is TRBJ1-2, the V gene TRBV19; TRBD1 matches 9 bases. The germline V gene encodes CDR1 LNHDA and CDR2 SQIVND (reference sequence). This CDR3 comprises 14 residues. The trim removed 8 bases at V and 2 bases at J, leaving 6 bases unmatched. The CDR3 nucleotides read TGTGCCAGTCGGACTGGACAGGGGAACTATGGCTACACCTTC. This encodes CASRTGQGNYGYTF.

The chain couples TRBV4-2 to TRBJ2-1; D not certain. Per germline, CDR1 LGHNA and CDR2 YNFKEQ. V lost 0 bases and J 5 bases, leaving 8 bases between the germline ends. The CDR3 is 14 residues long. DNA for the CDR3: TGTGCCAGCAGCCAAGATCTTTGGGACAATGAGCAGTTCTTC. It specifies CASSQDLWDNEQFF.

The genes are TRBV5-4 and TRBJ2-7; TRBD1 aligns across 9 bases. From germline, CDR1 is SGHNT and CDR2 YYREEE (reference sequence). CDR3 size: 16 residues. V gave up 4 bases and J gave up 3 bases; unmatched junction bases: 11. This CDR3 reads CASSPGRDRVFYEQYF. CDR3 coding DNA: TGTGCCAGCAGCCCCGGTCGGGACAGGGTTTTCTACGAGCAGTACTTC.

The V gene is TRBV7-6, the J gene TRBJ2-5; no reliable D call. Germline CDR1 is SGHVS and CDR2 is FNYEAQ. Trimming removed 5 bases at V and 3 bases at J, with 4 bases between. The CDR3 runs 11 residues. The CDR3 is CASSLKETQYF. The CDR3 DNA follows: TGTGCCAGCAGCCTTAAAGAGACCCAGTACTTC. The variable domain in full, with the rest retrieved from reference TRBV7-6 and TRBJ2-5, is GAGVSQSPRYKVTKRGQDVALRCDPISGHVSLYWYRQALGQGPEFLTYFNYEAQQDKSGLPNDRFSAERPEGSISTLTIQRTEQRDSAMYRCASSLKETQYFGPGTRLLVL.

This clone has a single count. The chain carries TRBV4-2 and TRBJ1-4; TRBD1 agrees at 7 bases. After removal of 1 base from V and 6 bases from J, the junction contained 8 bases not matched to a gene. The CDR3 has 16 residues. The germline gives CDR1 LGHNA, CDR2 YNFKEQ. This CDR3 reads CASSQAGGGRDEKLFF. CDR3 DNA: TGTGCCAGCAGCCAAGCGGGAGGGGGCAGGGATGAAAAACTGTTTTTT.

The chain employs TRBV7-8 and TRBJ2-7, with D tentatively TRBD1 (5 bases). Per germline, CDR1 SGHVS and CDR2 FQNEAQ. Between the trimmed V and J ends, which lost 4 bases and 13 bases, there was a span of 17 bases. The CDR3 extends over 12 amino acids. For the CDR3, the DNA is TGTGCCAGCAGCTCGACAGTCCCTAGAGCATACTTC. This translates into CASSSTVPRAYF.

The chain links TRBV6-5 to TRBJ2-7; D unclear. Trimming stripped 2 bases from V and 3 bases from J, with 11 bases between. The CDR3 contains 14 residues. Per the germline V gene, CDR1 is MNHEY and CDR2 is SVGAGI. The CDR3 DNA is TGTGCCAGCAGTTACGCGGCAGAATACTACGAGCAGTACTTC. Its protein product is CASSYAAEYYEQYF.

CDR3 nucleotide sequence: TGTGCCAGCAGCCCCACGGGAGGAACTGGGGCCAACGTCCTGACTTTC. Residues: CASSPTGGTGANVLTF. The chain combines TRBV21-1 with TRBJ2-6; no DNA check was done on the table's D call, TRBD2. TRBV21-1 is a documented pseudogene. CDR3 length: 16 residues.

There are a few counts of this clone. The gene calls are TRBV5-1 and TRBJ2-7, with D possibly being TRBD1 (6 bases). The CDR3 consists of 14 residues. V lost 8 bases and J lost 1, with 16 bases in between. CDR1 is SGHRS and CDR2 is YFSETQ in the germline V gene. This CDR3 is CASRQEASSYEQYF. The CDR3 DNA reads TGCGCCAGTAGACAGGAGGCTTCGTCCTACGAGCAGTACTTC.

CDR3 region: CASSFVLNEKLFF. Here the CDR3 DNA reads TGTGCCAGCAGCTTTGTCCTTAATGAAAAACTGTTTTTT. V gene TRBV5-6 combines with J gene TRBJ1-4; D ambiguous. This CDR3 is built from 13 residues. The V gene lost 2 bases and the J gene lost 4 bases, with 6 bases spanning the gap. The germline V gene encodes CDR1 SGHDT and CDR2 YYEEEE.

This sequence joins TRBV19 and TRBJ2-5; tentative D call: TRBD2 (7 bases). CDR1 is LNHDA and CDR2 is SQIVND in the germline V gene (reference sequence). This CDR3 spans 14 amino acids. The V end lost 7 bases, the J end lost 0 bases, and 12 bases lay between the germline ends. The CDR3 nucleotides are TGTGCCAGTAATGAGGGGGGGTACCAAGAGACCCAGTACTTC. Protein sequence: CASNEGGYQETQYF.

This chain connects TRBV29-1 to TRBJ2-5, with no clear D. V lost 4 bases and J 0 bases, leaving 6 bases between the germline ends. This CDR3 is built from 12 residues. The germline CDR1 and CDR2 sequences are SQVTM and ANQGSEA. The CDR3 protein is CSVGPDQETQYF. The DNA of the CDR3 is TGCAGCGTTGGGCCAGACCAAGAGACCCAGTACTTC.

The chain carries TRBV9 and TRBJ2-5, with D uncertain. This CDR3 is 14 amino acids long. Germline lookup yields CDR1 SGDLS and CDR2 YYNGEE. V dropped 0 bases and J dropped 1 base, with 7 bases sitting between them. CDR3: CASSVGAAQETQYF. CDR3 DNA: TGTGCCAGCAGCGTAGGGGCAGCCCAAGAGACCCAGTACTTC. The whole variable domain, remainder taken from reference TRBV9 and TRBJ2-5, is DSGVTQTPKHLITATGQRVTLRCSPRSGDLSVYWYQQSLDQGLQFLIQYYNGEERAKGNILERFSAQQFPDLHSELNLSSLELGDSALYFCASSVGAAQETQYFGPGTRLLVL.

The chain joins TRBV27 to TRBJ1-6; D might be TRBD1 (6 bases). Germline V CDR1 and CDR2: MNHEY, SMNVEV (reference sequence). The CDR3 sequence is 17 residues long. The V and J ends lost 0 bases and 3 bases respectively, with 12 bases between them. DNA of the CDR3: TGTGCCAGCAGTTTATCACCCCGACAGGTCTATAATTCACCCCTCCACTTT. It translates to CASSLSPRQVYNSPLHF.

This rearrangement joins TRBV11-2 to TRBJ1-1; D gene uncertain. Between the trimmed V and J ends, which lost 2 bases and 4 bases, there was a span of 8 bases. Germline loops: CDR1 SGHAT, CDR2 FQNNGV. The CDR3 spans 13 residues. The CDR3 nucleotides read TGTGCCAGCAGCTTACAAGGTCCCACTGAAGCTTTCTTT. Protein: CASSLQGPTEAFF.

This clone was seen a few times. The V gene is TRBV5-1, the J gene TRBJ1-6; D unresolved. The CDR3 is 16 amino acids. Germline-derived CDR1 and CDR2 are SGHRS and YFSETQ. Trimming cost V 0 bases and J 7 bases, with 14 bases left between them. CDR3 region: CASSLDEGAENSPLHF. CDR3 sequence (DNA): TGCGCCAGCAGCTTGGACGAGGGAGCGGAAAATTCACCCCTCCACTTT.

The V call is TRBV20-1, the J call TRBJ1-1; D is unclear. Trimming left V 0 bases short and J 7 bases short, with 3 bases between. Per the germline V gene, CDR1 is DFQATT and CDR2 is SNEGSKA (reference sequence). CDR3 length: 10 amino acids. CDR3 sequence (DNA): TGCAGTGCTAGAGACCTTGAAGCTTTCTTT. This sequence encodes CSARDLEAFF.

The V gene is TRBV2, the J gene TRBJ2-5; 7 bases are a match to TRBD1. V gave up 7 bases and J gave up 3 bases; unmatched junction bases: 8. The CDR3 length is 14 residues. Germline values: CDR1 SNHLY, CDR2 FYNNEI. CDR3 DNA sequence: TGTGCCAGCAATACCCTAGGGACAGAAGAGACCCAGTACTTC. Translating gives CASNTLGTEETQYF.

The V call is TRBV7-2, the J call TRBJ2-7, with a weak D call TRBD2 (5 bases). Trimming took 3 bases from V and 1 from J, leaving 7 bases between them. The germline gives CDR1 SGHTA, CDR2 FQGNSA. CDR3 length: 13 residues. The CDR3 coding sequence is TGTGCCAGCAGCTTTAGCGTGTCCTACGAGCAGTACTTC. Translation gives CASSFSVSYEQYF.

The chain has TRBV9 and TRBJ1-2; weak D call: TRBD1 (5 bases). Trimming removed 3 bases from V and 2 bases from J, with 20 bases in between. Per germline, CDR1 SGDLS and CDR2 YYNGEE. The CDR3 has 17 residues. CDR3 loop: CASSGGREKGTNYGYTF. CDR3 sequence (DNA): TGTGCCAGCAGCGGGGGGAGGGAAAAAGGTACGAACTATGGCTACACCTTC.

The chain links TRBV10-1 to TRBJ2-7; possible D gene TRBD1, 6 bases. Germline CDR1 is WNHNN and CDR2 is SYGVQD (reference sequence). This CDR3 region has 11 residues. V was clipped by 6 bases and J by 6 bases, with 9 bases between them. The CDR3 spells CASRTGVEQYF. The CDR3 DNA reads as TGCGCCAGCAGGACAGGCGTCGAGCAGTACTTC.

This clone showed up just a few times. The chain recombines TRBV7-9 with TRBJ2-1; 10 bases align to TRBD2. After removal of 2 bases from V and 4 bases from J, the junction contained 11 bases not matched to a gene. This CDR3 is built from 18 residues. Germline-derived CDR1 and CDR2 are SEHNR and FQNEAQ (reference sequence). For the CDR3, the DNA is TGTGCCAGCAGCTTACCAGCGGGAGGGCTCAGCACGTACAATGAGCAGTTCTTC. Its protein is CASSLPAGGLSTYNEQFF.

There are a few counts of this clone. The V and J genes are TRBV7-8 and TRBJ1-1, with 8 bases identical to TRBD1. This CDR3 region has 11 residues. V trimming: 4 bases; J trimming: 11 bases; junction bases outside the gene matches: 3. Germline values: CDR1 SGHVS, CDR2 FQNEAQ. CDR3 amino acids: CASSSGQAAFF. The CDR3, as DNA: TGTGCCAGCAGCTCGGGACAGGCGGCTTTCTTT.

The rearrangement links TRBV9 to TRBJ2-3; 15 positions match TRBD2. The junction had 11 bases not matched to a gene; V was cut back by 0 bases and J by 6 bases. This CDR3 comprises 19 residues. Germline values: CDR1 SGDLS, CDR2 YYNGEE. The CDR3 is CASSVGGGLAGGWLDTQYF. The CDR3 DNA is TGTGCCAGCAGCGTAGGTGGGGGACTAGCGGGGGGCTGGTTGGATACGCAGTATTTT. The entire variable domain, with the rest obtained from reference TRBV9 and TRBJ2-3, is as follows: DSGVTQTPKHLITATGQRVTLRCSPRSGDLSVYWYQQSLDQGLQFLIQYYNGEERAKGNILERFSAQQFPDLHSELNLSSLELGDSALYFCASSVGGGLAGGWLDTQYFGPGTRLTVL.

This chain links TRBV6-6 with TRBJ1-1; maybe TRBD1 (5 bases). The CDR3 has 11 residues. Deletions cut 10 bases from V and 5 bases from J, with 11 bases between. The germline V gene encodes CDR1 MNHNY and CDR2 SVGAGI (reference sequence). CDR3 nucleotide sequence: TGTGCCACCAGGGCGCGAACTGAAGCTTTCTTT. Encoded protein: CATRARTEAFF.